This entry lists 4 T cell receptor beta chains sequenced from one sample in a study of blood T cell repertoires in COVID-19. This table comes from immunoSEQ multiplex PCR, and its TCRdb copy is limited to in-frame clones, with some not included. Here the sample spans around 130,000 clones, about 87% being singletons. The source material was peripheral blood. The receptors here all came from a man in his fifties or sixties with active or convalescent COVID-19.

The chain links TRBV3-1 (or the pseudogene TRBV3-2) to TRBJ1-2; unclear D gene. The CDR3 contains 14 residues. V lost 0 bases, J lost 4 bases, and 9 bases lay in between. CDR1 and CDR2 from the germline V gene are LGHDT and YNNKEL (reference sequence). The CDR3 spells CASSQEQQIYGYTF. In DNA, the CDR3 is TGTGCCAGCAGCCAAGAACAGCAAATCTATGGCTACACCTTC.

Here the CDR3 DNA reads TGTGCCAGTAGTATAAAGGGACTAGGGCTAGCGGGAGGGCGCCGGGAGACCCAGTACTTC. This gives the protein CASSIKGLGLAGGRRETQYF. This sequence joins TRBV19 and TRBJ2-5; 12 bases line up with TRBD2. The V gene end was trimmed by 2 bases and the J gene end by 5 bases; junction bases not matched to a gene: 18. CDR3 length: 20 amino acids. Germline CDR1 LNHDA, CDR2 SQIVND (reference sequence).

V and J are TRBV6-2 or TRBV6-3 and TRBJ1-5, with D possibly TRBD1 on 5 matching bases. The germline V and J ends were trimmed by 6 bases and 6 bases, with 12 bases remaining between them. Germline CDR1 and CDR2: MNHEY and SVGEGT. The CDR3 is 13 amino acids. CDR3 DNA sequence: TGTGCCAGCAGCGACAGAGTTAGTCAGCCCCAGCATTTT. This encodes CASSDRVSQPQHF.

This sequence joins TRBV18 and TRBJ2-7; 7 bases map to TRBD2. CDR1 and CDR2 from the germline V gene are KGHSH and LQKENI. J gave up 7 bases and V 3 bases, and 6 bases lay outside the gene matches. This CDR3 spans 13 amino acids. The CDR3 sequence is CASSPPPGGEQYF. In DNA, the CDR3 is TGTGCCAGCTCACCCCCCCCCGGGGGGGAGCAGTACTTC.